Here is one T cell receptor beta chain with its context. This entry is derived from a study of blood T cell repertoires in COVID-19. Looking at the study overall: Acute and convalescent COVID-19 samples came from the United States, Italy and Spain. In each case, the material was cDNA or gDNA derived from T cells, B-cell-depleted T cells, or PBMCs.

CDR1 is SGHNT and CDR2 is YYREEE in the germline V gene (reference sequence). The trim removed 4 bases at V and 5 bases at J, leaving 4 bases unmatched. The CDR3 contains 15 residues. Original data processing: Estimation of nucleated cell counts was performed using reference gene primer amplification. Profiled with immunoSEQ multiplex PCR; TCRdb holds only in-frame clones, not every one. Clone size and the V and J calls come from that table; the DNA yielded D and trimming. In the table there are about 190,000 clones, around nine tenths of which are singletons. The sequence derives from a man in his 70s with active or convalescent COVID-19. The sequencing input was peripheral blood. This chain links TRBV5-4 with TRBJ1-4; 11 bases are a match to TRBD1. This chain's CDR3 is CASSQGQGVNEKLFF. The DNA for the CDR3 is TGTGCCAGCAGCCAGGGACAGGGGGTAAATGAAAAACTGTTTTTT.